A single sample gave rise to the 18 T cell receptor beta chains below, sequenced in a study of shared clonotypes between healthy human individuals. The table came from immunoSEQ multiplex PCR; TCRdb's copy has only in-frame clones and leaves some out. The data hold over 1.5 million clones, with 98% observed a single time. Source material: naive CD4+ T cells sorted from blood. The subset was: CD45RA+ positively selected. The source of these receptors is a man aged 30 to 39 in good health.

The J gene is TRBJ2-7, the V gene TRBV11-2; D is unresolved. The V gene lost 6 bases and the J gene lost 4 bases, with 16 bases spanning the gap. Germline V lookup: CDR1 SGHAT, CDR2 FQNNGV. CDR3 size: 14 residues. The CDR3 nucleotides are TGTGCCAGCAGATCAACGGCCAGACCTTACGAGCAGTACTTC. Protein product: CASRSTARPYEQYF.

CDR3 bases: TGTGCCAGCAGCCCTACACAGGGACAAGGGAATCAGCCCCAGCATTTT. It encodes CASSPTQGQGNQPQHF. The chain has TRBV6-6 and TRBJ1-5; TRBD1 might be the D (6 bases). Per the germline V gene, CDR1 is MNHNY and CDR2 is SVGAGI (reference sequence). This CDR3 has 16 amino acids. The V end lost 6 bases, the J end lost 4 bases, and 19 bases lay between the germline ends.

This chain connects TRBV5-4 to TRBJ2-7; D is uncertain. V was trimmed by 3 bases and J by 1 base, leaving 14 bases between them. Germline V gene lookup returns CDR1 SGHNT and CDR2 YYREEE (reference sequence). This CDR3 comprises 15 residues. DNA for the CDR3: TGTGCCAGCAGCTCACGACCCTCCTTATCCTACGAGCAGTACTTC. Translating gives CASSSRPSLSYEQYF. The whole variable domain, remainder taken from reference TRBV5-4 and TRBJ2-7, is ETGVTQSPTHLIKTRGQQVTLRCSSQSGHNTVSWYQQALGQGPQFIFQYYREEENGRGNFPPRFSGLQFPNYSSELNVNALELDDSALYLCASSSRPSLSYEQYFGPGTRLTVT.

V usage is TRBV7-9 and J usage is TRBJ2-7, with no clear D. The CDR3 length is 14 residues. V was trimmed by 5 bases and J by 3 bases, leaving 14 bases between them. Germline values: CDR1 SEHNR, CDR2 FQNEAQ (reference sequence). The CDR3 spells CASSPPHGNYEQYF. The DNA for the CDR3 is TGTGCCAGCAGCCCCCCGCACGGTAACTACGAGCAGTACTTC.

The CDR3 bases are TGTGCCAGCAGCCCCTATAGTGCGAACGAGCAGTACTTC. It specifies CASSPYSANEQYF. This sequence joins TRBV7-2 and TRBJ2-7; D is ambiguous. V lost 5 bases to trimming and J lost 5 bases, with 13 bases between them. CDR1 and CDR2 from the germline V gene are SGHTA and FQGNSA. This CDR3 spans 13 amino acids.

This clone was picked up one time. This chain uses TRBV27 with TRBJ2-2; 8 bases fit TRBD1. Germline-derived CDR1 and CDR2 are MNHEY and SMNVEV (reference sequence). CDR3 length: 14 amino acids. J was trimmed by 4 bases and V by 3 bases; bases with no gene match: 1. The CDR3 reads CASSFDRGTGELFF. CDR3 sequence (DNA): TGTGCCAGCAGTTTCGACAGGGGCACCGGGGAGCTGTTTTTT.

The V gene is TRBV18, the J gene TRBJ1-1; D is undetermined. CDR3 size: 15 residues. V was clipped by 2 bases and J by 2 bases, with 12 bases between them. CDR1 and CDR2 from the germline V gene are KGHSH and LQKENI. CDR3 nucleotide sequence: TGTGCCAGCTCACCAAAGAATATACACAACACTGAAGCTTTCTTT. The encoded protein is CASSPKNIHNTEAFF.

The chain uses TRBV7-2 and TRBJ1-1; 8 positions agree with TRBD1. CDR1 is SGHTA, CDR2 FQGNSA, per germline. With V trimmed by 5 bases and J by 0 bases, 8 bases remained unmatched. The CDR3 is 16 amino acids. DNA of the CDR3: TGTGCCAGCAGCGTTCACCCGACAGGGGTGAACACTGAAGCTTTCTTT. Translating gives CASSVHPTGVNTEAFF. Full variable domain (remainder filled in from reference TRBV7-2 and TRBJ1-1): GAGVSQSPSNKVTEKGKDVELRCDPISGHTALYWYRQSLGQGLEFLIYFQGNSAPDKSGLPSDRFSAERTGGSVSTLTIQRTQQEDSAVYLCASSVHPTGVNTEAFFGQGTRLTVV.

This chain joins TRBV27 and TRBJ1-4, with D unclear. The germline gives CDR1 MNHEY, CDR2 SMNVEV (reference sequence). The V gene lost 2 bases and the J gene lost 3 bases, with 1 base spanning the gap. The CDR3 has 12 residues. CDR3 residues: CASSLPNEKLFF. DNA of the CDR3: TGTGCCAGCAGTTTACCTAATGAAAAACTGTTTTTT.

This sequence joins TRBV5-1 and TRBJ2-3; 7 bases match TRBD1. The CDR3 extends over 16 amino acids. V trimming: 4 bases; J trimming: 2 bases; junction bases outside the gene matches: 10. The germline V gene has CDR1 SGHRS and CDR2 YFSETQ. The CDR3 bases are TGCGCCAGCAGCCCCTTTTCAGGGGGAATCACAGATACGCAGTATTTT. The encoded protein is CASSPFSGGITDTQYF.

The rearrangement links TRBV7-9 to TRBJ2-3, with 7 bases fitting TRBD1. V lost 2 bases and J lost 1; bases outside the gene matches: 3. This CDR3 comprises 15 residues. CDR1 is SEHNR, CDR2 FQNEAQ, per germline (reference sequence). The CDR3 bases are TGTGCCAGCAGCTTACGGGACAGACGCACAGATACGCAGTATTTT. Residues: CASSLRDRRTDTQYF.

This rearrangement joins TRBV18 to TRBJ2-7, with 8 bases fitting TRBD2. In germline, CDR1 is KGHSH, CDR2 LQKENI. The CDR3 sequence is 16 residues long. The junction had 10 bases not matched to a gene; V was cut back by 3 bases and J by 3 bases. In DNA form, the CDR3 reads TGTGCCAGCTCACCGGTTATAGCGGGGACTTACTACGAGCAGTACTTC. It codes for CASSPVIAGTYYEQYF. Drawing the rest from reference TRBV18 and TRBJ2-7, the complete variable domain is NAGVMQNPRHLVRRRGQEARLRCSPMKGHSHVYWYRQLPEEGLKFMVYLQKENIIDESGMPKERFSAEFPKEGPSILRIQQVVRGDSAAYFCASSPVIAGTYYEQYFGPGTRLTVT.

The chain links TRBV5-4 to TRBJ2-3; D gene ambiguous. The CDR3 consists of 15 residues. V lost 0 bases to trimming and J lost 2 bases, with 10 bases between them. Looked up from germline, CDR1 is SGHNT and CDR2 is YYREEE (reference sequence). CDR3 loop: CASSLGATPTDTQYF. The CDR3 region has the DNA TGTGCCAGCAGCTTGGGGGCTACCCCCACAGATACGCAGTATTTT. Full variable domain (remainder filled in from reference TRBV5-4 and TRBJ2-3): ETGVTQSPTHLIKTRGQQVTLRCSSQSGHNTVSWYQQALGQGPQFIFQYYREEENGRGNFPPRFSGLQFPNYSSELNVNALELDDSALYLCASSLGATPTDTQYFGPGTRLTVL.

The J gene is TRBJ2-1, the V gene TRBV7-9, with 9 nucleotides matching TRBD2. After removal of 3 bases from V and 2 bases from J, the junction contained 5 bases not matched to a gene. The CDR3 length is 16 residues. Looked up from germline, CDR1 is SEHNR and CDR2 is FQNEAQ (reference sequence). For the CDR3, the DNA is TGTGCCAGCAGCTTTGGACTAGCGAGTACCTACAATGAGCAGTTCTTC. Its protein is CASSFGLASTYNEQFF.

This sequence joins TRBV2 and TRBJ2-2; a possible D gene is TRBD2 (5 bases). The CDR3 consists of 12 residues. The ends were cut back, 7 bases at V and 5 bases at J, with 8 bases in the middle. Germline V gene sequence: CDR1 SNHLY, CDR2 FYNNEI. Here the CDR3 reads CASTRGTGELFF. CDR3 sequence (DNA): TGTGCCAGCACACGGGGAACCGGGGAGCTGTTTTTT.

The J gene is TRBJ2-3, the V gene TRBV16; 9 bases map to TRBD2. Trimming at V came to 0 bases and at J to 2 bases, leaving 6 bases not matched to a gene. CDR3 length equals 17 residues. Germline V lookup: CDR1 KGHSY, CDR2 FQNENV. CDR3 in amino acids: CASSQSYSGGLTDTQYF. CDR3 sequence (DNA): TGTGCCAGCAGCCAATCTTATAGCGGGGGCCTCACAGATACGCAGTATTTT.

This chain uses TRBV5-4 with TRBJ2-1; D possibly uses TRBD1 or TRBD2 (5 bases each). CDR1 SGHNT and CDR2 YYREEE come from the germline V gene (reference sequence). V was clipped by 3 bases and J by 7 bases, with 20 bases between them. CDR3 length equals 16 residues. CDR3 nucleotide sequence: TGTGCCAGCAGCTCTGCCGGGACCACCCCTGGGAATGAGCAGTTCTTC. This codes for CASSSAGTTPGNEQFF.

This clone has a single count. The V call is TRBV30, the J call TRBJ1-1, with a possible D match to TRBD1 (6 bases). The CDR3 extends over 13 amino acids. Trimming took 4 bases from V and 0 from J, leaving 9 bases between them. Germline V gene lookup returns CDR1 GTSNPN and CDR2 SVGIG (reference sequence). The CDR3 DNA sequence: TGTGCCTGGACGTACAGGGTGAACACTGAAGCTTTCTTT. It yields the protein CAWTYRVNTEAFF. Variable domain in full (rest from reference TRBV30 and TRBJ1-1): SQTIHQWPATLVQPVGSPLSLECTVEGTSNPNLYWYRQAAGRGLQLLFYSVGIGQISSEVPQNLSASRPQDRQFILSSKKLLLSDSGFYLCAWTYRVNTEAFFGQGTRLTVV.